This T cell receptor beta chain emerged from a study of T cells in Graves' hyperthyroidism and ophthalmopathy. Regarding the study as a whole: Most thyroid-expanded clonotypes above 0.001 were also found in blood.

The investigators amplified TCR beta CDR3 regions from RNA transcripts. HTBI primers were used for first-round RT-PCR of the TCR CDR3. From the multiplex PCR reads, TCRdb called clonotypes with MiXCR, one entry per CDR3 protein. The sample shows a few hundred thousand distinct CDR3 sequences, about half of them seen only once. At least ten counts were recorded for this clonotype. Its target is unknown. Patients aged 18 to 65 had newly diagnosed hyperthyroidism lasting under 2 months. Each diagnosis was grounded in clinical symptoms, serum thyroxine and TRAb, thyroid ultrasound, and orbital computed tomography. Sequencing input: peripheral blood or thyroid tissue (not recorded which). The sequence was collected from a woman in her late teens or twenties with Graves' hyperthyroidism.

The DNA for the CDR3 is TGTGCCAGCAGACAGGTTTCTAATAGCAATCAGCCCCAGCATTTT. This translates into CASRQVSNSNQPQHF. The J gene is TRBJ1-5, the V gene TRBV19; a weak D match, TRBD1 (6 bases). Germline CDR1 and CDR2: LNHDA and SQIVND (reference sequence). Trimming took off 9 bases at V and 0 bases at J, with 15 bases between the two ends. This CDR3 spans 15 amino acids.